This T cell receptor beta chain stems from a study of T cells after yellow fever vaccination (dated by TCRdb to the late 2010s). Regarding the research as a whole: The SMART-Seq v4 Ultra Low Input RNA kit was used to prepare libraries from fractions with low cell numbers. To follow T-cell clones before and after primary and booster YFV17D yellow fever vaccination, bulk TCR alpha and beta repertoires were sequenced over time. Two healthy male donors made up the cohort, one aged 18 to 30 years and the other aged 30 to 40 years. Blood was drawn at multiple timepoints before and after primary and secondary immunization, with bulk PBMC replicates and cell subsets isolated.

General conclusions and limits of the study: The study included only two donors, which limits how far the findings can be generalized. Computational filtering was needed because FACS-sorted repertoires could contain abundant contaminating clonotypes from the bulk population. Compared with the primary T-cell response, the secondary T-cell response was weaker but faster, peaking on day 5 rather than day 15. Most clones expanded after primary vaccination (almost 97% of CD4 and around 89% of CD8) were re-detected after the booster, suggesting that broad memory maintenance occurred. A small fraction of clonotypes showed up in both the CD4 and CD8 compartments, probably as a result of convergent recombination.

CDR1 and CDR2 are drawn from the germline V gene: MGHRA, YSYEKL. CDR3 length: 18 amino acids, cysteine to phenylalanine. Only the CDR3 portion is preserved as DNA: 54 bases, with reading frame beginning at the first base. Cut back by 1 base and 2 bases, the V and J ends lie 21 bases apart. Worth noting for this clonotype: Its antigen remains undetermined. No much larger clone is present one base from it, and per-base qualities are unavailable.

What this sample's treatment or condition label stands for: live attenuated yellow fever vaccine strain. A standard Ficoll-Paque protocol was used to isolate PBMCs from peripheral blood. CD4 and CD8 T-cell fractions were isolated with Dynabeads CD4 and CD8 positive selection kits. TriZol was used to extract RNA from bulk PBMCs, from CD4 and CD8 fractions, and from dextramer-positive and dextramer-negative fractions. For sequencing, an Illumina NovaSeq 6000 was employed. TCR cDNA was synthesized by 5'RACE template switching, through which a universal primer site and unique molecular identifiers were introduced. Priming of cDNA synthesis was performed from both the TCR alpha and TCR beta constant segments. Two PCR steps were used to amplify libraries, with sample barcodes and sequencing adapters being added in the second step. Sequencing of the libraries was done on either Illumina HiSeq 2500 (2x100 bp) or NovaSeq (2x150 bp). Turning to the authors' computational methods: MIGEC handled demultiplexing of reads and collapsing into UMI consensus sequences, while MiXCR performed V(D)J alignment. Vaccine-responding clonotypes were defined with edgeR using replicate PBMC samples, requiring FDR below 0.01 and a log2 fold change above 5 up to day 15. CD4 or CD8 identity was assigned to each bulk clonotype according to whether the clonotype was present at higher abundance in the sequenced CD4 repertoire or the sequenced CD8 repertoire. The public reads were reanalyzed by TCRdb: fastp trimming at Q25, MiXCR alignment, in-frame beta chains only. One record per CDR3 amino acid sequence lists the most common genes and DNA. For this entry, the V and J calls and clone size follow TCRdb and not the study's own pipeline. In all, the sample holds some 300,000 distinct CDR3 sequences, and 8.5% to 10% of those were seen once. About 3% of the sample rests with the top ten.

The receptor was derived from a man aged 18 to 29 who received the YFV17D yellow fever vaccine. Recombination connected TRBV4-1 to TRBJ2-7, with a weak D call of TRBD1 (6 bases match). The source material was CD4+ T cells sorted from PBMCs, sampled 5 days after the yellow fever booster vaccination. The CDR3 region has the sequence CASSQVIRRQAPTYEQYF. The DNA is TGCGCCAGCAGCCAAGTAATACGAAGACAGGCGCCCACCTACGAGCAGTACTTC.